The 4 T cell receptor beta chains below all came from one sample that was sequenced in a study of response to subunit inactivated influenza vaccine. TCRdb analysed the RT-PCR reads with MiXCR anew, one entry per CDR3 protein. The sample consists of hundreds of thousands of distinct CDR3 sequences, roughly 13% of them appearing once. Sequencing used PBMCs from blood, obtained 40 to 50 days after vaccination. All receptors come from a man aged 50-59 years who received an inactivated influenza vaccine.

The chain is built from TRBV25-1 and TRBJ1-1; 8 bases are a match to TRBD1. CDR1 and CDR2 from the germline V gene are MGHDK and SYGVNS. The CDR3 is made up of 13 amino acids. Losses at the gene ends were 4 bases for V and 11 bases for J; bases not matched to a gene: 9. The CDR3 protein is CASSADRVGFAFF. The CDR3, as DNA: TGTGCCAGCAGTGCGGACAGGGTAGGTTTTGCTTTCTTT.

The table lists this clonotype with a few counts. The J gene is TRBJ2-1, the V gene TRBV5-1, with 15 bases lining up with TRBD2. This CDR3 contains 17 residues. Unmatched junction bases numbered 7, after V lost 4 bases and J lost 5 bases. Germline lookup yields CDR1 SGHRS and CDR2 YFSETQ. The DNA for the CDR3 is TGCGCCAGCAGCAGGACTAGCGGGAGGGCCTGGGACAATGAGCAGTTCTTC. Its protein is CASSRTSGRAWDNEQFF.

The chain combines TRBV11-2 with TRBJ1-2; TRBD1 matches 9 bases. The V gene's germline CDR1 is SGHAT and CDR2 FQNNGV. This CDR3 has 17 amino acids. With V trimmed by 1 base and J by 4 bases, 10 bases remained unmatched. In DNA, the CDR3 is TGTGCCAGCAGCTTAGCCCCCGTAGACAGGGGGATCTATGGCTACACCTTC. Translated: CASSLAPVDRGIYGYTF.

V usage is TRBV29-1 and J usage is TRBJ1-2; TRBD1 might be the D (5 bases). The CDR3 covers 13 residues. Per the germline V gene, CDR1 is SQVTM and CDR2 is ANQGSEA. V was shortened by 7 bases and J by 4 bases, with 16 bases between the two germline ends. Here the CDR3 reads CSGVDRGGYGYTF. The CDR3 DNA reads as TGCAGCGGGGTGGATAGGGGAGGCTATGGCTACACCTTC.